Listed here is a single TCR beta chain. Participants reported their clinical history, and cohort assignment relied on those reports. The data are from a study of blood T cell repertoires in COVID-19. The overall study: The United States, Italy and Spain supplied acute and convalescent COVID-19 samples. The cDNA or gDNA used as material had been derived from T cells, B-cell-depleted T cells, or PBMCs.

In the source study's methods: Amplification of reference gene primers was used by the study to estimate nucleated cell counts. Only in-frame clones appear in the TCRdb table, and some are missing; sequencing was by immunoSEQ multiplex PCR. V, J and clone size reflect that table, while D and trimming were determined from the DNA. The repertoire includes a few hundred thousand clones, 70% to 90% of them detected once, and over 1% sits in the top ten. The V and J ends lost 2 bases and 4 bases, in that order; junction bases with no gene match: 10. CDR1 and CDR2 from the germline V gene are SGHAT and FQNNGV. The CDR3 runs 17 residues.

The TCR comes from a young man who had recovered from COVID-19. The chain couples TRBV11-2 to TRBJ2-3; 9 bases align to TRBD1. Material: PBMCs or T cells enriched from blood (not recorded which). The CDR3 loop reads CASSLTTGTGFADTQYF. The DNA for the CDR3 is TGTGCCAGCAGCTTAACAACCGGGACAGGGTTCGCAGATACGCAGTATTTT.